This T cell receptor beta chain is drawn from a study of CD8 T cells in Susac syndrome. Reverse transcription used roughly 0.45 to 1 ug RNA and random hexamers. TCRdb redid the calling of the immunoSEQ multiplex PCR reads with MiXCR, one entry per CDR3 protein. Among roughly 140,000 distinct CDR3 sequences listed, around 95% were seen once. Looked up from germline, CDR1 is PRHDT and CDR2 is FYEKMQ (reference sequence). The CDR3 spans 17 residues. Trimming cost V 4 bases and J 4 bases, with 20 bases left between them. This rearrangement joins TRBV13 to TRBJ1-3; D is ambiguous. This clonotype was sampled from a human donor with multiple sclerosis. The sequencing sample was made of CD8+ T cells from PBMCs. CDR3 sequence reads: CASSSATHPNSGNTIYF. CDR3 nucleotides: TGTGCCAGCAGCTCGGCCACCCACCCTAATTCAGGAAACACCATATATTTT. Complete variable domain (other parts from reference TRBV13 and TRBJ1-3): AAGVIQSPRHLIKEKRETATLKCYPIPRHDTVYWYQQGPGQDPQFLISFYEKMQSDKGSIPDRFSAQQFSDYHSELNMSSLELGDSALYFCASSSATHPNSGNTIYFGEGSWLTVV.